These T cell receptor beta chains were read from a single sample in a study of neurological immune-mediated disorders. Each CDR3 protein is one row after TCRdb ran MiXCR on the 5' RACE reads. The table has some 65,000 distinct CDR3 sequences, roughly 4% seen once; the top ten hold more than 2.5%. The sample comprised PBMCs. These receptors were collected from a middle-aged man with multiple sclerosis. The CDR3 runs from the conserved cysteine through the conserved F or W. The D gene is left open where the match is weak. Some rows have no size entry. The others give once, few or many, or a class for an expanded clone.

v_gene: TRBV5-6; j_gene: TRBJ2-2; abundance: many; d_gene: -; CDR3aa: CASRPGLRDTGELFF; CDR3nt: TGTGCCAGCAGACCCGGACTTAGAGACACCGGGGAGCTGTTTTTT
v_gene: TRBV5-1; j_gene: TRBJ1-2; abundance: many; d_gene: -; CDR3aa: CASSLDNYGYTF; CDR3nt: TGCGCCAGCAGCTTAGACAACTATGGCTACACCTTC
v_gene: TRBV20-1; j_gene: TRBJ2-2; abundance: many; d_gene: TRBD1; CDR3aa: CSAPGVIGQGSGLFF; CDR3nt: TGCAGTGCCCCGGGGGTTATCGGACAGGGGAGTGGGCTGTTTTTT
v_gene: TRBV29-1; j_gene: TRBJ1-1; abundance: many; d_gene: TRBD1; CDR3aa: CSATRQGTEAFF; CDR3nt: TGCAGCGCCACACGACAGGGAACTGAAGCTTTCTTT
v_gene: TRBV7-2; j_gene: TRBJ1-5; abundance: many; d_gene: -; CDR3aa: CASSPSRDLYQPQHF; CDR3nt: TGTGCCAGCAGCCCGAGCCGGGATTTGTATCAGCCCCAGCATTTT
v_gene: TRBV7-9; j_gene: TRBJ1-2; abundance: many; d_gene: TRBD1; CDR3aa: CASSLDRVHLGYTF; CDR3nt: TGTGCCAGCAGCCTCGACAGGGTACACCTTGGCTACACCTTC
v_gene: TRBV2; j_gene: TRBJ2-2; abundance: many; d_gene: -; CDR3aa: CASRRGITGELFF; CDR3nt: TGTGCCAGCCGGAGGGGCATCACCGGGGAGCTGTTTTTT
v_gene: TRBV4-1; j_gene: TRBJ2-5; abundance: few; d_gene: TRBD2; CDR3aa: CASSQVMAGGGETQYF; CDR3nt: TGCGCCAGCAGCCAAGTTATGGCGGGGGGCGGGGAGACCCAGTACTTC
v_gene: TRBV7-9; j_gene: TRBJ2-7; abundance: many; d_gene: TRBD2; CDR3aa: CASSPRRLAGSSYEQYF; CDR3nt: TGTGCCAGCAGCCCACGCCGACTAGCGGGGAGCTCCTACGAGCAGTACTTC
v_gene: TRBV2; j_gene: TRBJ2-5; abundance: many; d_gene: TRBD2; CDR3aa: CASRRAGGPGETQYF; CDR3nt: TGTGCCAGCAGGAGAGCGGGGGGGCCGGGAGAGACCCAGTACTTC
v_gene: TRBV27; j_gene: TRBJ2-2; abundance: many; d_gene: -; CDR3aa: CASSLMAGELFF; CDR3nt: TGTGCCAGCAGTTTGATGGCCGGGGAGCTGTTTTTT
v_gene: TRBV27; j_gene: TRBJ2-7; abundance: many; d_gene: -; CDR3aa: CASSWRTTGAHYEQYF; CDR3nt: TGTGCCAGCAGTTGGCGGACGACGGGTGCCCACTACGAGCAGTACTTC
v_gene: TRBV20-1; j_gene: TRBJ2-5; abundance: many; d_gene: TRBD2; CDR3aa: CSARVAGYQETQYF; CDR3nt: TGCAGTGCTAGAGTAGCGGGGTACCAAGAGACCCAGTACTTC
v_gene: TRBV7-2; j_gene: TRBJ1-1; abundance: many; d_gene: -; CDR3aa: CASSFQGNTEAFF; CDR3nt: TGTGCCAGCAGCTTTCAGGGGAACACTGAAGCTTTCTTT
v_gene: TRBV5-5; j_gene: TRBJ2-5; abundance: many; d_gene: TRBD1; CDR3aa: CASNQGDQETQYF; CDR3nt: TGTGCCAGCAACCAGGGGGACCAAGAGACCCAGTACTTC
v_gene: TRBV7-9; j_gene: TRBJ1-5; abundance: many; d_gene: TRBD1; CDR3aa: CASSLTGVPNQPQHF; CDR3nt: TGTGCCAGCAGCCTGACAGGGGTTCCCAATCAGCCCCAGCATTTT
v_gene: TRBV29-1; j_gene: TRBJ2-5; abundance: many; d_gene: -; CDR3aa: CSASGSRAGETQYF; CDR3nt: TGCAGCGCCTCGGGATCCCGGGCCGGGGAGACCCAGTACTTC
v_gene: TRBV6-4; j_gene: TRBJ1-3; abundance: many; d_gene: -; CDR3aa: CASSDHTLSGNTIYF; CDR3nt: TGTGCCAGCAGTGACCACACACTTTCTGGAAACACCATATATTTT
v_gene: TRBV20-1; j_gene: TRBJ2-6; abundance: many; d_gene: -; CDR3aa: CSASSGANVLTF; CDR3nt: TGCAGTGCTAGCAGCGGGGCCAACGTCCTGACTTTC
v_gene: TRBV28; j_gene: TRBJ2-5; abundance: medium-sized; d_gene: -; CDR3aa: CASSLLAGDDQETQYF; CDR3nt: TGTGCCAGCAGTTTATTGGCAGGCGATGACCAAGAGACCCAGTACTTC
v_gene: TRBV6-5; j_gene: TRBJ1-5; abundance: many; d_gene: TRBD1; CDR3aa: CASRKGTGRGFRQPQNF; CDR3nt: TGTGCCAGCAGAAAAGGGACAGGGAGAGGGTTCCGCCAGCCCCAGAATTTT
v_gene: TRBV5-1; j_gene: TRBJ2-2; abundance: -; d_gene: -; CDR3aa: CASSLPAGNTGELFF; CDR3nt: TGCGCCAGCAGCTTACCGGCAGGAAACACCGGGGAGCTGTTTTTT
v_gene: TRBV7-2; j_gene: TRBJ2-3; abundance: many; d_gene: TRBD2; CDR3aa: CASSLNAAGTSTDTQYF; CDR3nt: TGTGCCAGCAGCTTGAACGCAGCGGGGACTAGCACAGATACGCAGTATTTT
v_gene: TRBV29-1; j_gene: TRBJ1-1; abundance: -; d_gene: TRBD1; CDR3aa: CSVVLGQGVSEAFF; CDR3nt: TGCAGCGTTGTACTGGGGCAGGGGGTCTCTGAAGCTTTCTTT
v_gene: TRBV6-5; j_gene: TRBJ1-1; abundance: many; d_gene: TRBD1; CDR3aa: CASSQTGTTGTEAFF; CDR3nt: TGTGCCAGCAGTCAGACAGGGACCACGGGCACTGAAGCTTTCTTT
v_gene: TRBV2; j_gene: TRBJ1-5; abundance: many; d_gene: -; CDR3aa: CASTGGQGKFFQPQHF; CDR3nt: TGTGCCAGCACCGGGGGGCAGGGGAAGTTTTTTCAGCCCCAGCATTTT
v_gene: TRBV20-1; j_gene: TRBJ1-3; abundance: many; d_gene: -; CDR3aa: CSASPRGPSGNTIYF; CDR3nt: TGCAGTGCCTCTCCCCGCGGACCCTCTGGAAACACCATATATTTT
v_gene: TRBV15; j_gene: TRBJ2-2; abundance: many; d_gene: -; CDR3aa: CATSGRGGNTGELFF; CDR3nt: TGTGCCACCAGCGGCAGGGGGGGGAACACCGGGGAGCTGTTTTTT
v_gene: TRBV12-3/TRBV12-4; j_gene: TRBJ1-1; abundance: many; d_gene: -; CDR3aa: CASSSTGRNTEAFF; CDR3nt: TGTGCCAGCAGTTCGACAGGTAGGAACACTGAAGCTTTCTTT
v_gene: TRBV5-1; j_gene: TRBJ2-1; abundance: many; d_gene: TRBD1; CDR3aa: CASIPGQGSYNEQFF; CDR3nt: TGCGCCAGCATCCCGGGACAGGGCTCCTACAATGAGCAGTTCTTC
v_gene: TRBV20-1; j_gene: TRBJ1-5; abundance: -; d_gene: -; CDR3aa: CSARDGRGNQPQNF; CDR3nt: TGCAGTGCTAGAGATGGGCGGGGCAATCAGCCCCAGAATTTT
v_gene: TRBV5-1; j_gene: TRBJ1-4; abundance: many; d_gene: -; CDR3aa: CASRNYEKLFF; CDR3nt: TGCGCCAGCAGGAATTATGAAAAACTGTTTTTT
v_gene: TRBV2; j_gene: TRBJ1-2; abundance: many; d_gene: -; CDR3aa: CASRQGIRGYTF; CDR3nt: TGTGCCAGCAGACAGGGAATTCGGGGCTACACCTTC
v_gene: TRBV12-3/TRBV12-4; j_gene: TRBJ2-1; abundance: many; d_gene: TRBD2; CDR3aa: CASSFGRGVYNEQFF; CDR3nt: TGTGCCAGCAGTTTTGGCCGGGGGGTCTACAATGAGCAGTTCTTC
v_gene: TRBV5-6; j_gene: TRBJ2-3; abundance: many; d_gene: TRBD2; CDR3aa: CASSLFRGVVTDTQYF; CDR3nt: TGTGCCAGCAGCTTGTTCCGGGGGGTCGTCACAGATACGCAGTATTTT